Listed below are T cell receptor beta chains from one sample, sequenced in a study of CD8+CD57+ T cells in acquired aplastic anemia. Via MiXCR, TCRdb re-called the reads, giving one row per CDR3 protein. The sample gives 150,000 to 200,000 distinct CDR3 sequences, 40% to 50% of which show up once; 2.5% to 3.5% is in the top ten. Sequenced sample: sorted CD4+, CD8+, or CD8+CD57+ T cells (not recorded which) from PBMCs. The source of these receptors is a human donor in good health. The CDR3 runs from the conserved cysteine through the conserved F or W. The order of the fields is V gene, J gene, clone size, D gene, CDR3 protein, CDR3 DNA. The D gene is left open where the match is weak. The listing skips clone size in some rows; elsewhere it reads once, few, many or a size class.

TRBV12-3/TRBV12-4	TRBJ2-7	.	TRBD2	CASSFEGLAYDEQYF	TGTGCCAGCAGTTTTGAGGGACTAGCGTACGACGAGCAGTACTTC
TRBV7-9	TRBJ2-3	many	TRBD2	CASSLRASGSTDTQYF	TGTGCCAGCAGCTTAAGGGCTAGCGGGAGCACAGATACGCAGTATTTT
TRBV10-3	TRBJ2-7	.	.	CAISELGRGNEQYF	TGTGCCATCAGTGAATTGGGCAGGGGTAACGAGCAGTACTTC
TRBV9	TRBJ2-3	many	TRBD2	CASSSRTSGSTDTQYF	TGTGCCAGCAGCTCTCGGACTAGCGGGAGCACAGATACGCAGTATTTT
TRBV27	TRBJ2-2	few	.	CASSFSGELFF	TGTGCCAGCAGTTTCAGCGGGGAGCTGTTTTTT
TRBV2	TRBJ1-1	.	.	CASRRQTNTEAFF	TGTGCCAGCAGGCGACAGACGAACACTGAAGCTTTCTTT
TRBV12-3/TRBV12-4	TRBJ1-5	.	.	CASSPGRQNSNQPQHF	TGTGCCAGCAGTCCCGGACGCCAAAATAGCAATCAGCCCCAGCATTTT
TRBV7-9	TRBJ2-3	many	TRBD2	CASSPGGGGTDTQYF	TGTGCCAGCAGCCCCGGCGGGGGGGGCACAGATACGCAGTATTTT
TRBV24-1	TRBJ2-7	.	TRBD2	CATSAPAGGRSEQYF	TGTGCCACCAGTGCCCCCGCGGGGGGGAGGAGCGAGCAGTACTTC
TRBV15	TRBJ1-5	few	.	CATSRGGTREQPQHF	TGTGCCACCAGCAGAGGGGGGACGCGTGAACAGCCCCAGCATTTT
TRBV7-9	TRBJ2-5	.	TRBD1	CASSGTGGETQYF	TGTGCCAGCAGCGGGACAGGGGGGGAGACCCAGTACTTC
TRBV7-8	TRBJ1-5	many	TRBD1	CASSRQGGQPQHF	TGTGCCAGCAGCAGGCAGGGGGGTCAGCCCCAGCATTTT
TRBV19	TRBJ2-7	many	TRBD2	CASSIATSGTYEQYF	TGTGCCAGTAGTATAGCGACTAGCGGTACCTACGAGCAGTACTTC
TRBV9	TRBJ1-1	many	.	CASSFETENTEAFF	TGTGCCAGCAGCTTTGAGACAGAGAACACTGAAGCTTTCTTT
TRBV24-1	TRBJ2-7	.	TRBD1	CAGRQGSYEQYF	TGTGCCGGTCGACAGGGATCCTACGAGCAGTACTTC
TRBV4-2	TRBJ1-5	many	.	CASSQNRDQPQHF	TGTGCCAGCAGCCAAAACAGGGATCAGCCCCAGCATTTT
TRBV11-1	TRBJ2-1	.	.	CASSLAVGRRTYNEQFF	TGTGCCAGCAGCTTAGCCGTAGGGCGGCGAACCTACAATGAGCAGTTCTTC
TRBV2	TRBJ2-1	.	TRBD2	CARTPLTSGGPGDEQFF	TGTGCCAGGACACCCTTGACTAGCGGGGGCCCCGGGGATGAGCAGTTCTTC
TRBV7-8	TRBJ2-7	few	TRBD2	CASSFSGGRLYEQYF	TGTGCCAGCAGCTTTTCCGGGGGGAGGTTGTACGAGCAGTACTTC
TRBV18	TRBJ2-7	few	.	CASSPAGAPGEQYF	TGTGCCAGCTCACCTGCAGGGGCCCCTGGGGAGCAGTACTTC
TRBV14	TRBJ2-1	.	TRBD2	CASSQGLAGGEQFF	TGTGCCAGCAGCCAGGGACTAGCGGGGGGTGAGCAGTTCTTC
TRBV11-2	TRBJ2-7	.	TRBD2	CASRDKGGDYIYEQYF	TGTGCCAGCAGAGATAAGGGTGGGGACTACATCTACGAGCAGTACTTC
TRBV24-1	TRBJ2-7	many	TRBD1	CATSDTQGREQYF	TGTGCCACCAGTGATACACAGGGGCGCGAGCAGTACTTC
TRBV7-9	TRBJ1-4	.	.	CASSHPTNEKLFF	TGTGCCAGCAGCCATCCAACTAATGAAAAACTGTTTTTT
TRBV19	TRBJ1-2	many	TRBD1	CASMGPGQGRLGYTF	TGTGCCAGTATGGGGCCGGGACAGGGACGTCTTGGCTACACCTTC
TRBV20-1	TRBJ2-3	many	TRBD1	CSASGDRTTDTQYF	TGCAGTGCTAGTGGGGACAGGACCACAGATACGCAGTATTTT
TRBV5-1	TRBJ2-2	.	.	CASSLGLSTGELFF	TGCGCCAGCAGCTTGGGACTTTCCACCGGGGAGCTGTTTTTT
TRBV20-1	TRBJ1-5	many	.	CSARDFLQPQHF	TGCAGTGCTAGAGACTTTCTGCAGCCCCAGCATTTT
TRBV30	TRBJ1-2	.	TRBD1	CAYDRDGRGYTF	TGTGCCTATGACAGGGATGGCCGTGGCTACACCTTC
TRBV6-1	TRBJ2-7	.	.	CASSVYRSTYEQYF	TGTGCCAGCAGTGTGTACAGGTCCACCTACGAGCAGTACTTC
TRBV7-9	TRBJ2-5	many	TRBD1	CASSRGQGVRETQYF	TGTGCCAGCAGCCGGGGACAGGGGGTTCGAGAGACCCAGTACTTC
TRBV20-1	TRBJ1-3	.	.	CSAREGRGNTIYF	TGCAGTGCTAGAGAAGGACGAGGAAACACCATATATTTT
TRBV29-1	TRBJ1-2	.	.	CSVGPSDRGPYGYTF	TGCAGCGTAGGACCGAGCGACCGGGGACCTTATGGCTACACCTTC
TRBV12-3/TRBV12-4	TRBJ2-7	many	.	CASSSYSEQYF	TGTGCCAGCAGTTCATATAGCGAGCAGTACTTC
TRBV2	TRBJ2-7	many	TRBD1	CASSDTGGSYEQYF	TGTGCCAGCAGTGATACAGGGGGCTCCTACGAGCAGTACTTC
TRBV20-1	TRBJ1-1	once	TRBD1	CSATRDRDAEAFF	TGCAGTGCTACCCGGGACAGGGACGCTGAAGCTTTCTTT
TRBV19	TRBJ2-7	few	TRBD1	CASSSILDRAYEQYF	TGTGCCAGTAGTTCAATACTCGACAGGGCCTACGAGCAGTACTTC
TRBV6-1	TRBJ1-5	.	.	CASSEEVRSAQHF	TGTGCCAGCAGTGAAGAGGTAAGATCGGCCCAGCATTTT
TRBV11-2	TRBJ2-5	many	.	CASTSLETQYF	TGTGCCAGCACCTCGCTCGAGACCCAGTACTTC
TRBV7-2	TRBJ1-1	.	.	CASSLAPRPAFF	TGTGCCAGCAGCTTAGCGCCCCGGCCCGCTTTCTTT
TRBV15	TRBJ1-6	few	TRBD1	CATSRGQGAISSPLHF	TGTGCCACCAGCAGGGGACAGGGGGCGATAAGTTCACCCCTCCACTTT
TRBV10-3	TRBJ2-7	.	TRBD1	CAIRRTGRSYEQYF	TGTGCCATCAGAAGGACAGGGAGATCCTACGAGCAGTACTTC
TRBV4-2	TRBJ2-5	many	.	CASSRDKGETQYF	TGTGCCAGCAGCCGGGACAAGGGGGAGACCCAGTACTTC